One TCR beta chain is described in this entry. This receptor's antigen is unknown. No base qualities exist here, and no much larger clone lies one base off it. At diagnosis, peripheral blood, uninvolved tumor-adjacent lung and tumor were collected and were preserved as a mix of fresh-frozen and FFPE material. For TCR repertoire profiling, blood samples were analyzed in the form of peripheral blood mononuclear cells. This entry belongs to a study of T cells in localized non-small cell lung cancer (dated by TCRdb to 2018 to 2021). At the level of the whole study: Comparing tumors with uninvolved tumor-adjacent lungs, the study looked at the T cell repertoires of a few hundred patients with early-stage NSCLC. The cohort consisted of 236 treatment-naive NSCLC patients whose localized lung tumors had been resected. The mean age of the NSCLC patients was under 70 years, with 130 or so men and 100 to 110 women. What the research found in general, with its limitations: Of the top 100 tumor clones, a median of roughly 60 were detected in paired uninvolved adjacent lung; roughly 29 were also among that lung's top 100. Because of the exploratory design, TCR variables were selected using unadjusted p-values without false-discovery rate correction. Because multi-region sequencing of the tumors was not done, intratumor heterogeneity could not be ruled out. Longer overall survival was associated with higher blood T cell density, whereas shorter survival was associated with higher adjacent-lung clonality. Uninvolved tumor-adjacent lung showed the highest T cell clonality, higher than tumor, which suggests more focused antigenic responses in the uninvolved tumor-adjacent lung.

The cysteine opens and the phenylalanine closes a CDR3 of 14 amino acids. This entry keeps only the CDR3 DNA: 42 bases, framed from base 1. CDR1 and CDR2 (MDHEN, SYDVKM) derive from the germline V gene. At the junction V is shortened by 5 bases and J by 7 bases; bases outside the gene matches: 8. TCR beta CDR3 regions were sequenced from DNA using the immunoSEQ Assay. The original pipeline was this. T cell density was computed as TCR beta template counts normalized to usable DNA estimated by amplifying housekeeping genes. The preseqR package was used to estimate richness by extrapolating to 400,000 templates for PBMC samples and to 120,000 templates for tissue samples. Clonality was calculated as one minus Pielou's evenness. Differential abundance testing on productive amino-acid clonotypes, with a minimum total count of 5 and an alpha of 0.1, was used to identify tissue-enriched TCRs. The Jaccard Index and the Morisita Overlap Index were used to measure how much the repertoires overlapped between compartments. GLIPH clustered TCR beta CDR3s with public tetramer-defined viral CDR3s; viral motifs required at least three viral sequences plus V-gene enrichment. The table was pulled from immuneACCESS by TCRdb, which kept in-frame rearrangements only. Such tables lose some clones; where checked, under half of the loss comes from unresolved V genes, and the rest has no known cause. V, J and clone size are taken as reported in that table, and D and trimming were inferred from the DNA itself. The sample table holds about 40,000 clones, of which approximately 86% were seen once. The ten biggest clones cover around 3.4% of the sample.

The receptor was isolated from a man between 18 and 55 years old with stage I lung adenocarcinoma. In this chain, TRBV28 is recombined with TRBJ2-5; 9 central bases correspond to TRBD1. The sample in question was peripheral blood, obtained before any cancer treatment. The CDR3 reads CASSLPGQGGTQYF. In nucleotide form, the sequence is TGTGCCAGCAGTCTCCCGGGACAGGGAGGGACCCAGTACTTC.